These 32 T cell receptor beta chains were sequenced from one sample in a study of OX40 agonist ivuxolimab in advanced cancers. Here immunoSEQ multiplex PCR was the method, and the copy in TCRdb shows in-frame clones only, minus some. The sample records tens of thousands of clones, 80% to 95% being singletons. The material sequenced was CD4+ or CD8+ T cells sorted from blood, taken in a trial of the OX40 agonist ivuxolimab. Receptor source: an adult with an advanced solid tumor such as melanoma, head and neck, liver or kidney cancer.

The chain links TRBV9 to TRBJ2-3, with 16 bases identical to TRBD2. CDR1 is SGDLS and CDR2 is YYNGEE in the germline V gene. This CDR3 comprises 17 residues. V dropped 0 bases and J dropped 4; count of bases not matched to a gene: 2. Written as DNA, the CDR3 is TGTGCCAGCAGCGTAGTGGGGACTAGCGGGGGGGCAGATACGCAGTATTTT. Protein product: CASSVVGTSGGADTQYF.

A note on this clone: In the same sample, other DNA sequences code for this CDR3. This rearrangement joins TRBV4-1 to TRBJ2-5; D perhaps matches TRBD2 (5 bases). V was clipped by 1 base and J by 5 bases, with 11 bases between them. This CDR3 is 14 amino acids long. Germline values: CDR1 MGHRA, CDR2 YSYEKL. The CDR3 nucleotides read TGCGCCAGCAGCCAAGGAGGAAGGGAGGAGACCCAGTACTTC. Translated, it gives CASSQGGREETQYF.

The chain carries TRBV7-3 and TRBJ2-5, with TRBD1 identical over 10 bases. Germline V lookup: CDR1 SGHTA, CDR2 FQGTGA. The CDR3 consists of 15 residues. Trimming removed 3 bases from V and 3 bases from J; junction bases left unmatched: 4. Written as DNA, the CDR3 is TGTGCCAGCAGCTTTGACAGGGGGCCTGAAGAGACCCAGTACTTC. Translating gives CASSFDRGPEETQYF.

V is TRBV13 and J is TRBJ2-7; TRBD2 matches 8 bases. CDR1 and CDR2 (germline): PRHDT, FYEKMQ (reference sequence). The length of the CDR3 is 15 residues. The ends lost 1 base at V and 3 bases at J; junction bases unmatched: 5. This CDR3 reads CASSLVGTRGYEQYF. CDR3 DNA: TGTGCCAGCAGCTTAGTGGGGACTAGGGGCTACGAGCAGTACTTC. The whole variable domain, filled in from reference TRBV13 and TRBJ2-7, reads AAGVIQSPRHLIKEKRETATLKCYPIPRHDTVYWYQQGPGQDPQFLISFYEKMQSDKGSIPDRFSAQQFSDYHSELNMSSLELGDSALYFCASSLVGTRGYEQYFGPGTRLTVT.

The gene calls are TRBV11-2 and TRBJ1-4, with TRBD1 matching over 9 bases. Germline V CDR1 and CDR2: SGHAT, FQNNGV. The CDR3 extends over 14 amino acids. The V and J ends lost 6 bases and 7 bases, in that order; junction bases with no gene match: 6. The CDR3: CASRKTGGREKLFF. The CDR3 DNA is TGTGCCAGCAGGAAAACAGGGGGCCGTGAAAAACTGTTTTTT.

The genes are TRBV7-9 and TRBJ2-2; D is possibly TRBD1 (6 bases). The CDR3 spans 15 residues. With 1 base removed from V and 8 bases from J, the gap between germline ends came to 14 bases. The germline V gene has CDR1 SEHNR and CDR2 FQNEAQ (reference sequence). Here the CDR3 reads CASSLDRDNWGELFF. The CDR3, as DNA: TGTGCCAGCAGCTTAGACCGGGACAATTGGGGGGAGCTGTTTTTT.

The chain uses TRBV14 and TRBJ2-3, with D maybe TRBD2 (5 bases). Trimming shortened V by 3 bases and J by 1 base, and 5 bases separated the two germline ends. Germline loops: CDR1 SGHDN, CDR2 FVKESK. CDR3 length: 13 amino acids. The DNA of the CDR3 is TGTGCCAGCAGCCACGGGGGCACAGATACGCAGTATTTT. Its protein product is CASSHGGTDTQYF. The full variable domain, with the rest looked up from reference TRBV14 and TRBJ2-3, is EAGVTQFPSHSVIEKGQTVTLRCDPISGHDNLYWYRRVMGKEIKFLLHFVKESKQDESGMPNNRFLAERTGGTYSTLKVQPAELEDSGVYFCASSHGGTDTQYFGPGTRLTVL.

The chain is built from TRBV9 and TRBJ2-3; D perhaps matches TRBD2 (6 bases). The CDR3 totals 16 residues. The germline CDR1 and CDR2 sequences are SGDLS and YYNGEE. Trimming removed 2 bases at V and 0 bases at J, with 13 bases between. The CDR3, as DNA: TGTGCCAGCAGCGTGGAGGGTGCTTTGAGCACAGATACGCAGTATTTT. It is translated as CASSVEGALSTDTQYF.

The chain carries TRBV5-6 and TRBJ1-6; 10 bases fit TRBD1. Germline trimming cut 7 bases from V and 9 bases from J; bases unmatched to any gene: 4. Germline values: CDR1 SGHDT, CDR2 YYEEEE. The CDR3 totals 13 residues. CDR3 sequence: CASRQGAGSPLHF. CDR3 coding DNA: TGTGCCAGCCGACAGGGGGCTGGTTCACCCCTCCACTTT.

This sequence joins TRBV7-6 and TRBJ2-7; D is undetermined. The CDR3 has 15 amino acids. V shed 2 bases and J shed 2 bases, with 13 bases lying between them. Germline-derived CDR1 and CDR2 are SGHVS and FNYEAQ. In DNA form, the CDR3 reads TGTGCCAGCAGCTTATATAGGACGGGCCCCTACGAGCAGTACTTC. This encodes CASSLYRTGPYEQYF.

The chain employs TRBV4-3 and TRBJ2-2; no firm D call. With 0 bases removed from V and 2 bases from J, the gap between germline ends came to 10 bases. CDR3 length equals 16 residues. The germline CDR1 and CDR2 sequences are LGHNA and YSLEER. The CDR3 coding sequence is TGCGCCAGCAGCCAAGATCCAGGCCGCAACACCGGGGAGCTGTTTTTT. Its translation is CASSQDPGRNTGELFF.

This chain links TRBV6-5 with TRBJ2-7; D uncertain. Germline CDR1 and CDR2: MNHEY and SVGAGI. This CDR3 spans 13 amino acids. V lost 3 bases and J lost 4, with 10 bases in between. The CDR3 sequence: CASSYPSHYEQYF. The CDR3 DNA reads as TGTGCCAGCAGTTATCCCTCGCATTACGAGCAGTACTTC.

The chain employs TRBV4-1 and TRBJ2-7; 7 nucleotides align to TRBD1. Germline V gene lookup returns CDR1 MGHRA and CDR2 YSYEKL. V shed 3 bases and J 3 bases; nucleotides not matched to a gene: 2. This CDR3 is built from 13 residues. The CDR3, as DNA: TGCGCCAGCAGCCACGACAGGGTCTACGAGCAGTACTTC. Encoded protein: CASSHDRVYEQYF.

The chain combines TRBV29-1 with TRBJ2-1; TRBD2 is a possible D gene (5 bases). CDR1 and CDR2 from the germline V gene are SQVTM and ANQGSEA. This CDR3 contains 13 residues. Trimming shortened V by 3 bases and J by 4 bases, and 10 bases separated the two germline ends. The CDR3 DNA sequence: TGCAGCGTTGACGGGGTACAATACAATGAGCAGTTCTTC. This sequence encodes CSVDGVQYNEQFF.

The CDR3 loop is CASSGQGATGELFF. The DNA of the CDR3 is TGTGCCAGCAGCGGGCAGGGGGCCACCGGGGAGCTGTTTTTT. This chain joins TRBV6-5 and TRBJ2-2, with 8 bases fitting TRBD1. The V and J ends lost 6 bases and 4 bases, in that order; junction bases with no gene match: 4. CDR3 length: 14 residues. Germline loops: CDR1 MNHEY, CDR2 SVGAGI.

The chain carries TRBV7-2 and TRBJ2-1; D might be TRBD2 (6 bases). The V gene's germline CDR1 is SGHTA and CDR2 FQGNSA. V was trimmed by 3 bases and J by 8 bases, leaving 17 bases between them. CDR3 length: 15 amino acids. The CDR3 is CASSFLGGGVDEQFF. The CDR3 coding sequence is TGTGCCAGCAGCTTTCTAGGCGGAGGGGTCGATGAGCAGTTCTTC.

The chain uses TRBV29-1 and TRBJ2-4; 7 nucleotides agree with TRBD2. V gave up 6 bases and J gave up 10 bases; unmatched junction bases: 6. Germline CDR1 reads SQVTM; CDR2 reads ANQGSEA. CDR3 length: 11 residues. In DNA, the CDR3 is TGCAGCGTCCGGGACTACCGTATTCAGTACTTC. Encoded protein: CSVRDYRIQYF.

This sequence joins TRBV10-1 and TRBJ2-7, with TRBD1 matching over 7 bases. The J segment lost 0 bases and the V segment lost 5 bases, leaving 7 bases of the junction unmatched. Germline V CDR1 and CDR2: WNHNN, SYGVQD (reference sequence). The CDR3 runs 15 residues. DNA for the CDR3: TGCGCCAGCAGTCCGGGACAGACGAGCTCCTACGAGCAGTACTTC. This gives the protein CASSPGQTSSYEQYF.

The rearrangement uses TRBV6-6 and TRBJ2-3; D not certain. There are 13 residues in the CDR3. Germline V CDR1 and CDR2: MNHNY, SVGAGI (reference sequence). V gave up 4 bases and J gave up 4 bases, with 9 bases separating them. The DNA for the CDR3 is TGTGCCAGCAGTTTTCAGTTTGCAGATACGCAGTATTTT. Protein: CASSFQFADTQYF.

This clone was detected once. This chain uses TRBV5-4 with TRBJ1-4; TRBD1 matches 7 bases. The CDR3 sequence is 18 residues long. Germline-derived CDR1 and CDR2 are SGHNT and YYREEE (reference sequence). The V segment lost 0 bases and the J segment 1 base; nucleotides outside the gene matches: 9. The CDR3 DNA sequence: TGTGCCAGCAGCTTGGGTAGTCGGAGGGGGCGAACTAATGAAAAACTGTTTTTT. Protein product: CASSLGSRRGRTNEKLFF.

The J gene is TRBJ2-7, the V gene TRBV5-4; a possible D gene is TRBD1 (6 bases). V lost 4 bases to trimming and J lost 2 bases, with 13 bases between them. The CDR3 runs to 14 residues. Germline CDR1 is SGHNT and CDR2 is YYREEE (reference sequence). The CDR3, as DNA: TGTGCCAGCAGCGGGGGCCCCACGCCCTACGAGCAGTACTTC. Translated: CASSGGPTPYEQYF.

The V call is TRBV7-9, the J call TRBJ1-1; 9 nucleotides align to TRBD1. Germline CDR1 and CDR2: SEHNR and FQNEAQ (reference sequence). This CDR3 spans 14 amino acids. The V gene end was trimmed by 4 bases and the J gene end by 4 bases; junction bases not matched to a gene: 4. The CDR3 sequence: CASSSQTGGTEAFF. The CDR3 DNA reads TGTGCCAGCAGCTCTCAGACAGGGGGCACTGAAGCTTTCTTT.

This clone was observed once. The rearrangement uses TRBV27 and TRBJ1-1, with a possible D match to TRBD1 (5 bases). The CDR3 has 14 amino acids. Germline values: CDR1 MNHEY, CDR2 SMNVEV (reference sequence). Trimming shortened V by 3 bases and J by 1 base, and 9 bases separated the two germline ends. Here the CDR3 DNA reads TGTGCCAGCAGTTTTGGGACGGAGAACACTGAAGCTTTCTTT. As protein: CASSFGTENTEAFF.

The gene calls are TRBV4-1 and TRBJ1-5; D is ambiguous. CDR3 length equals 15 residues. Germline V gene data show CDR1 as MGHRA and CDR2 as YSYEKL. The ends were cut back, 1 base at V and 0 bases at J, with 7 bases in the middle. In nucleotides, the CDR3 is TGCGCCAGCAGCCAAGGGTCCGGTAGCAATCAGCCCCAGCATTTT. Translating gives CASSQGSGSNQPQHF.

The chain employs TRBV6-5 and TRBJ2-7, with 8 nucleotides matching TRBD1. Trimming cost V 2 bases and J 3 bases; bases outside gene matches: 3. CDR1 is MNHEY, CDR2 SVGAGI, per germline. The CDR3 loop spans 14 amino acids. CDR3 in DNA: TGTGCCAGCAGTTACGGACAGGGTGTCTACGAGCAGTACTTC. It is translated as CASSYGQGVYEQYF.

The chain has TRBV6-6 and TRBJ2-7; the match to TRBD1 covers 8 bases. CDR1 MNHNY and CDR2 SVGAGI come from the germline V gene (reference sequence). V dropped 7 bases and J dropped 2; count of bases not matched to a gene: 7. CDR3 size: 14 residues. Written as DNA, the CDR3 is TGTGCCAGCACCTACAGGGGGGAAGCCTACGAGCAGTACTTC. Its protein product is CASTYRGEAYEQYF.

This rearrangement joins TRBV29-1 to TRBJ1-1; D perhaps matches TRBD1 (5 bases). V lost 4 bases and J lost 5, with 17 bases in between. CDR3 length equals 14 residues. Germline V gives CDR1 SQVTM, CDR2 ANQGSEA. The CDR3 DNA reads TGCAGCGTTGTCCTTCCACAGGATGGGACTGAAGCTTTCTTT. Its translation is CSVVLPQDGTEAFF.

The chain joins TRBV9 to TRBJ2-7; 7 bases are a match to TRBD1. The junction had 4 bases not matched to a gene; V was cut back by 0 bases and J by 4 bases. The CDR3 loop spans 14 amino acids. The V gene's germline CDR1 is SGDLS and CDR2 YYNGEE. In DNA, the CDR3 is TGTGCCAGCAGCGTAGGGGACAGTCCTTACGAGCAGTACTTC. It yields the protein CASSVGDSPYEQYF.

This clone came up a few times. This chain joins TRBV21-1 and TRBJ1-6. TRBV21-1 is a documented pseudogene. The CDR3 covers 16 residues. CDR3 nucleotides: TGTGCCAGCAGCGACGGCCTCGTACTGCGGAGTTCACCCCTCCACTTT. This codes for CASSDGLVLRSSPLHF.

This chain uses TRBV2 with TRBJ2-3; no reliable D call. The CDR3 totals 13 residues. Trimming shortened V by 4 bases and J by 2 bases, and 7 bases separated the two germline ends. Germline assignment: CDR1 SNHLY and CDR2 FYNNEI. The CDR3 region is CASSASPTDTQYF. The DNA for the CDR3 is TGTGCCAGCAGTGCATCTCCCACAGATACGCAGTATTTT.

The chain uses TRBV9 and TRBJ2-1; D call uncertain. Trimming left V 2 bases short and J 7 bases short, with 10 bases between. The length of the CDR3 is 13 residues. The V gene's germline CDR1 is SGDLS and CDR2 YYNGEE. CDR3 loop: CASSVLGVNEQFF. The CDR3, as DNA: TGTGCCAGCAGCGTTCTTGGGGTTAATGAGCAGTTCTTC.

The chain joins TRBV6-5 to TRBJ2-7; D is undetermined. Germline CDR1 MNHEY, CDR2 SVGAGI. V lost 0 bases and J 6 bases, leaving 15 bases between the germline ends. The CDR3 consists of 15 residues. CDR3 coding DNA: TGTGCCAGCAGTTACTCGCCGGACGGATACATCGAGCAGTACTTC. Encoded protein: CASSYSPDGYIEQYF.